This T cell receptor beta chain comes out of a study of blood T cell repertoires in COVID-19. The V gene's germline CDR1 is SNHLY and CDR2 FYNNEI. Trimming took off 4 bases at V and 4 bases at J, with 7 bases between the two ends. The CDR3 has 12 residues. Produced via immunoSEQ multiplex PCR; TCRdb's table is partial and in-frame only. In the table there are 150,000 to 200,000 clones, about four fifths of which are singletons. The receptor comes from a woman in her 70s who had recovered from COVID-19. Material: peripheral blood. V is TRBV2 and J is TRBJ1-2; D is perhaps TRBD1 (6 bases). Here the CDR3 reads CASSARGYGYTF. DNA of the CDR3: TGTGCCAGCAGTGCCAGGGGCTATGGCTACACCTTC.